This section outlines one TCR beta chain sequence together with its context. This entry is derived from a study of T cell changes during pregnancy in multiple sclerosis. The V end lost 4 bases, the J end lost 6 bases, and 12 bases lay between the germline ends. The CDR3 spans 13 residues. Germline CDR1 reads MNHEY; CDR2 reads SVGAGI. The method was immunoSEQ multiplex PCR; TCRdb's version includes in-frame clones alone and lacks a portion of them. This sample has some 70,000 clones, with around 92% found just once. This specimen consisted of CD8+ T cells from peripheral blood mononuclear cells, obtained in the third trimester of pregnancy. The V and J genes are TRBV6-5 and TRBJ1-2; maybe TRBD1 (5 bases). This TCR was recovered from a female donor in good health, enrolled as a control in a pregnancy study. Here the CDR3 reads CASSSGPGDGYTF. CDR3 sequence (DNA): TGTGCCAGCAGTTCCGGGCCGGGGGATGGCTACACCTTC.